What follows are 22 T cell receptor beta chains derived from one specimen sequenced in a study of control samples from healthy donors and cancer patients. The method was immunoSEQ multiplex PCR; TCRdb's version includes in-frame clones alone and lacks a portion of them. The sample includes tens of thousands of clones, 79% seen only once; the top ten take approximately 22%. Input material: PBMCs. The receptors were sampled from a man aged 60 to 69 with head and neck cancer.

The chain joins TRBV11-2 to TRBJ1-3; D gene uncertain. CDR3 length equals 14 residues. Germline V gene sequence: CDR1 SGHAT, CDR2 FQNNGV. Trimming removed 5 bases at V and 1 base at J, with 9 bases between. CDR3 coding DNA: TGTGCCAGCAGCCCCTCTACTTCTGGAAACACCATATATTTT. This encodes CASSPSTSGNTIYF.

The chain has TRBV19 and TRBJ2-5; TRBD1 matches at 8 bases. V lost 3 bases, J lost 7 bases, and 10 bases stayed unmatched. There are 15 residues in the CDR3. From germline, CDR1 is LNHDA and CDR2 SQIVND (reference sequence). The CDR3 region is CASSMWQGALGTQYF. In nucleotides, the CDR3 is TGTGCCAGTAGTATGTGGCAGGGGGCGCTCGGGACCCAGTACTTC.

This clone counts as large. J is TRBJ1-6 and V is TRBV2; D gene ambiguous. V was shortened by 5 bases and J by 4 bases, with 15 bases between the two germline ends. The germline gives CDR1 SNHLY, CDR2 FYNNEI. This CDR3 contains 16 residues. The CDR3 DNA is TGTGCCAGCAGTCCCAGTATTGGGATTTATAATTCACCCCTCCACTTT. Translated, it gives CASSPSIGIYNSPLHF.

This chain uses TRBV9 with TRBJ1-2, with D possibly matching TRBD1 (5 bases). The CDR3 is 17 residues long. Germline lookup yields CDR1 SGDLS and CDR2 YYNGEE. V lost 3 bases and J 2 bases, leaving 20 bases between the germline ends. The CDR3 region is CASSARPREGPNYGYTF. The CDR3 bases are TGTGCCAGCAGCGCCAGGCCCCGGGAGGGGCCCAACTATGGCTACACCTTC.

This clone was picked up one time. The V call is TRBV27, the J call TRBJ2-1; maybe TRBD1 (6 bases). Germline CDR1 MNHEY, CDR2 SMNVEV (reference sequence). Trimming took 6 bases from V and 9 from J, leaving 18 bases between them. The CDR3 is made up of 14 amino acids. Written as DNA, the CDR3 is TGTGCCAGCAGCCTGACAGGCCTCCTAGGTGAGCAGTTCTTC. Residues: CASSLTGLLGEQFF.

Written as DNA, the CDR3 is TGTGCCAGCAGTTACTCGGGCCAGGGGCAGCCCCAGCATTTT. Protein sequence: CASSYSGQGQPQHF. The gene calls are TRBV6-6 and TRBJ1-5, with D perhaps TRBD1 (6 bases). CDR3 length equals 14 residues. In germline, CDR1 is MNHNY, CDR2 SVGAGI (reference sequence). V lost 0 bases and J lost 7, with 10 bases in between.

The J gene is TRBJ2-2, the V gene TRBV2, with unresolved D. CDR1 is SNHLY, CDR2 FYNNEI, per germline. The CDR3 runs to 13 residues. V was cut by 9 bases and J by 0 bases, with 8 bases left in between. The CDR3 here is CARTGTNTGELFF. Written as DNA, the CDR3 is TGTGCCAGGACTGGGACGAACACCGGGGAGCTGTTTTTT.

This clone has a single count. The chain carries TRBV28 and TRBJ1-5, with 7 bases aligning to TRBD1. V trimming: 6 bases; J trimming: 1 base; junction bases outside the gene matches: 9. This CDR3 region has 16 residues. CDR1 and CDR2 (germline): MDHEN, SYDVKM. Written as DNA, the CDR3 is TGTGCCAGCAGCTACAGGGGTTTTATCAGCAATCAGCCCCAGCATTTT. It yields the protein CASSYRGFISNQPQHF.

The rearrangement uses TRBV15 and TRBJ1-4; D is possibly TRBD1 (6 bases). The V gene lost 1 base and the J gene lost 7 bases, with 16 bases spanning the gap. Germline CDR1 reads LNHNV; CDR2 reads YYDKDF (reference sequence). The CDR3 has 16 residues. CDR3: CATSRGPGEFGEKLFF. For the CDR3, the DNA is TGTGCCACCAGCAGAGGCCCAGGGGAATTTGGTGAAAAACTGTTTTTT.

The chain joins TRBV7-7 to TRBJ2-3; tentatively, D is TRBD2 (5 bases). Trimming removed 5 bases from V and 0 bases from J, with 12 bases in between. Germline CDR1 is SSHAT and CDR2 is FNYEAQ (reference sequence). The CDR3 covers 15 residues. CDR3 loop: CASSAGLGSTDTQYF. The CDR3 DNA reads as TGTGCCAGCAGCGCTGGACTTGGTAGCACAGATACGCAGTATTTT.

This rearrangement joins TRBV7-2 to TRBJ2-1, with TRBD2 matching over 8 bases. The length of the CDR3 is 15 residues. Germline V gene data show CDR1 as SGHTA and CDR2 as FQGNSA. V was clipped by 5 bases and J by 4 bases; unmatched bases: 7. This chain's CDR3 is CASSPTSGPYNEQFF. As DNA, the CDR3 is TGTGCCAGCAGCCCAACTAGCGGTCCTTACAATGAGCAGTTCTTC. The full variable domain, completed using reference TRBV7-2 and TRBJ2-1, is GAGVSQSPSNKVTEKGKDVELRCDPISGHTALYWYRQSLGQGLEFLIYFQGNSAPDKSGLPSDRFSAERTGGSVSTLTIQRTQQEDSAVYLCASSPTSGPYNEQFFGPGTRLTVL.

The chain recombines TRBV11-2 with TRBJ2-7; 8 bases fit TRBD1. This CDR3 is built from 15 residues. Germline values: CDR1 SGHAT, CDR2 FQNNGV. With 2 bases clipped from V and 2 bases from J, the junction kept 5 bases outside the gene matches. CDR3 loop: CASSLKGQDTYEQYF. The CDR3 nucleotides read TGTGCCAGCAGCTTAAAGGGACAGGACACCTACGAGCAGTACTTC.

This chain connects TRBV2 to TRBJ2-1; no definite D call. The CDR3 loop spans 12 amino acids. The germline V and J ends were trimmed by 7 bases and 15 bases, with 19 bases remaining between them. Germline V CDR1 and CDR2: SNHLY, FYNNEI. The CDR3 reads CASIRSASTLFF. The DNA for the CDR3 is TGTGCCAGCATACGGTCCGCCTCTACTCTGTTCTTC.

This chain connects TRBV19 to TRBJ1-2; no clear D gene. Germline lookup yields CDR1 LNHDA and CDR2 SQIVND (reference sequence). The CDR3 is 14 residues long. The V end was cut by 6 bases, the J end by 14 bases, with 25 bases between. The CDR3 is CASRGTTSRRDRTF. The CDR3 DNA follows: TGTGCCAGTAGGGGAACAACCTCACGACGGGATAGGACCTTC.

The rearrangement joins TRBV11-3 to TRBJ2-7; 7 bases map to TRBD2. V lost 2 bases, J lost 7 bases, and 5 bases stayed unmatched. This CDR3 has 13 amino acids. Germline V lookup: CDR1 SGHNT, CDR2 YENEEA. For the CDR3, the DNA is TGTGCCAGCAGCTTAATCTTCGGGGGGGAGCAGTACTTC. Amino acids: CASSLIFGGEQYF.

The V call is TRBV27, the J call TRBJ2-1, with 9 bases fitting TRBD1. From germline, CDR1 is MNHEY and CDR2 SMNVEV (reference sequence). V was pared by 4 bases and J by 6 bases, with 7 bases of the junction left unmatched. The CDR3 sequence is 15 residues long. The CDR3 here is CASSSGQGEANEQFF. The DNA for the CDR3 is TGTGCCAGCAGTTCGGGACAGGGTGAAGCCAATGAGCAGTTCTTC.

This chain links TRBV13 with TRBJ2-3; D is perhaps TRBD2 (6 bases). Germline V CDR1 and CDR2: PRHDT, FYEKMQ (reference sequence). With 5 bases removed from V and 2 bases from J, the gap between germline ends came to 14 bases. This CDR3 contains 15 residues. CDR3 amino acids: CASSKSGTPTDTQYF. CDR3 nucleotides: TGTGCCAGCAGCAAATCCGGGACTCCCACAGATACGCAGTATTTT. The complete variable domain, with remaining parts taken from reference TRBV13 and TRBJ2-3, reads AAGVIQSPRHLIKEKRETATLKCYPIPRHDTVYWYQQGPGQDPQFLISFYEKMQSDKGSIPDRFSAQQFSDYHSELNMSSLELGDSALYFCASSKSGTPTDTQYFGPGTRLTVL.

In DNA form, the CDR3 reads TGTGCCAGCAGTAATGATTGGAGGACGCAGTATTTT. Its translation is CASSNDWRTQYF. This rearrangement joins TRBV28 to TRBJ2-3; a possible D gene is TRBD2 (5 bases). This CDR3 comprises 12 residues. From germline, CDR1 is MDHEN and CDR2 SYDVKM. V lost 5 bases to trimming and J lost 9 bases, with 12 bases between them.

The rearrangement links TRBV12-3 or TRBV12-4 to TRBJ2-2; D not certain. V lost 5 bases, J lost 7 bases, and 5 bases lay in between. The CDR3 is made up of 11 amino acids. CDR3 nucleotide sequence: TGTGCCAGCAGTGAAATCGGGGAGCTGTTTTTT. Its translation: CASSEIGELFF.

The rearrangement uses TRBV12-3 or TRBV12-4 and TRBJ1-1, with a tentative D call TRBD1 (5 bases). V lost 6 bases and J 5 bases, leaving 13 bases between the germline ends. The CDR3 totals 13 residues. The CDR3, as DNA: TGTGCCAGCAGCTATTCAGGGTTGACTGAAGCTTTCTTT. Amino acids: CASSYSGLTEAFF.

The chain combines TRBV18 with TRBJ1-6, with 8 bases identical to TRBD1. Losses at the gene ends were 3 bases for V and 2 bases for J; bases not matched to a gene: 9. Germline values: CDR1 KGHSH, CDR2 LQKENI. The CDR3 is 18 amino acids. The CDR3 spells CASSPRGQGGTYNSPLHF. In DNA form, the CDR3 reads TGTGCCAGCTCACCCCGCGGACAGGGTGGAACCTATAATTCACCCCTCCACTTT.

This sequence joins TRBV6-5 and TRBJ1-2; D gene ambiguous. The CDR3 length is 13 residues. Germline CDR1 reads MNHEY; CDR2 reads SVGAGI. The germline V and J ends were trimmed by 6 bases and 4 bases, with 12 bases remaining between them. CDR3 amino acids: CASRSLRLYGYTF. For the CDR3, the DNA is TGTGCCAGCAGATCCCTACGTCTCTATGGCTACACCTTC.